Shown below are 25 T cell receptor beta chains from a single sample sequenced in a study of blood T cell repertoires in COVID-19. The assay was immunoSEQ multiplex PCR, and TCRdb's table has in-frame clones only and misses some. The data show 150,000 to 200,000 clones, with roughly 76% seen just once and about 11% held by the top ten. The material sequenced was peripheral blood. These receptors were obtained from a woman aged 40 to 50 with COVID-19, enrolled during active disease.

J is TRBJ2-2 and V is TRBV5-8; 9 bases are shared with TRBD2. The CDR3 totals 17 residues. Germline CDR1 reads SGHTS; CDR2 reads YDEGEE. The trim removed 0 bases at V and 2 bases at J, leaving 5 bases unmatched. CDR3 amino acids: CASSLALAGINTGELFF. DNA for the CDR3: TGTGCCAGCAGCTTGGCCCTAGCGGGAATTAACACCGGGGAGCTGTTTTTT.

The V call is TRBV6-1, the J call TRBJ2-7; D is perhaps TRBD2 (5 bases). Germline CDR1 and CDR2: MNHNS and SASEGT. Between the trimmed V and J ends, which lost 1 base and 4 bases, there was a span of 20 bases. The CDR3 has 17 amino acids. The CDR3 region has the DNA TGTGCCAGCAGTGAAGTCCTAGCCTTTACAAACCCATACGAGCAGTACTTC. The encoded protein is CASSEVLAFTNPYEQYF.

The V call is TRBV30, the J call TRBJ2-5; D is unresolved. The ends were cut back, 1 base at V and 2 bases at J, with 11 bases in the middle. Per the germline V gene, CDR1 is GTSNPN and CDR2 is SVGIG (reference sequence). There are 14 residues in the CDR3. CDR3 nucleotide sequence: TGTGCCTGGAGTGGATGGCCTAGGCAAGAGACCCAGTACTTC. The encoded protein is CAWSGWPRQETQYF.

The CDR3 DNA sequence: TGTGCCACGAATTCGGGGACAGGGGCGGGCGAGCAGTACTTC. This codes for CATNSGTGAGEQYF. The rearrangement links TRBV15 to TRBJ2-7, with 10 bases lining up with TRBD1. The V and J ends lost 9 bases and 6 bases, in that order; junction bases with no gene match: 11. Germline V lookup: CDR1 LNHNV, CDR2 YYDKDF (reference sequence). This CDR3 has 14 amino acids.

The chain links TRBV3-1 (or the pseudogene TRBV3-2) to TRBJ1-6, with TRBD1 as a possible D gene (5 bases). Germline lookup yields CDR1 LGHDT and CDR2 YNNKEL (reference sequence). The CDR3 runs to 15 residues. Trimming removed 3 bases at V and 9 bases at J, with 15 bases between. This CDR3 is CASSQVARASSPLHF. The DNA of the CDR3 is TGTGCCAGCAGCCAGGTGGCCAGGGCTAGTTCACCCCTCCACTTT.

This sequence joins TRBV4-1 and TRBJ2-4; TRBD1 matches at 8 bases. J was trimmed by 3 bases and V by 1 base; bases with no gene match: 11. Germline loops: CDR1 MGHRA, CDR2 YSYEKL. This CDR3 is built from 18 residues. CDR3: CASSQGRHRGEDKNIQYF. The CDR3 DNA follows: TGCGCCAGCAGCCAAGGTCGCCACAGGGGGGAGGACAAAAACATTCAGTACTTC.

The V and J genes are TRBV7-9 and TRBJ2-7; 11 positions agree with TRBD2. The V gene end was trimmed by 4 bases and the J gene end by 2 bases; junction bases not matched to a gene: 7. Germline values: CDR1 SEHNR, CDR2 FQNEAQ (reference sequence). The CDR3 is 16 residues long. The CDR3, as DNA: TGTGCCAGCAGCTCCCCCGGGACTAGCGGCACCTACGAGCAGTACTTC. Protein: CASSSPGTSGTYEQYF.

This clone was detected only once. This chain connects TRBV27 to TRBJ2-1; 14 bases line up with TRBD2. CDR3 length: 18 amino acids. V trimming: 5 bases; J trimming: 3 bases; junction bases outside the gene matches: 9. The V gene's germline CDR1 is MNHEY and CDR2 SMNVEV (reference sequence). CDR3 residues: CASSPGLAGVGLYNEQFF. In DNA form, the CDR3 reads TGTGCCAGCAGTCCGGGACTAGCGGGAGTTGGGCTCTACAATGAGCAGTTCTTC.

The chain couples TRBV5-6 to TRBJ2-3, with 9 positions matching TRBD2. There are 15 residues in the CDR3. Trimming cost V 4 bases and J 2 bases; bases outside gene matches: 5. CDR1 and CDR2 from the germline V gene are SGHDT and YYEEEE. CDR3 nucleotide sequence: TGTGCCAGCAGCGCTAGCGGGGATGCCACAGATACGCAGTATTTT. Protein: CASSASGDATDTQYF.

V usage is TRBV20-1 and J usage is TRBJ2-1, with D hard to call. This CDR3 has 11 residues. V dropped 7 bases and J dropped 2 bases, with 6 bases sitting between them. Germline V CDR1 and CDR2: DFQATT, SNEGSKA (reference sequence). The CDR3 here is CSVAPYNEQFF. The DNA of the CDR3 is TGCAGTGTAGCCCCCTACAATGAGCAGTTCTTC.

Remarks on this clone: The same CDR3 can be traced to other DNA sequences in this sample. This rearrangement joins TRBV5-4 to TRBJ2-2; possibly TRBD2 for D (6 bases). The germline CDR1 and CDR2 sequences are SGHNT and YYREEE (reference sequence). V was clipped by 4 bases and J by 2 bases, with 12 bases between them. The CDR3 loop spans 15 amino acids. CDR3 residues: CASSPGTLNTGELFF. As DNA, the CDR3 is TGTGCCAGCAGCCCCGGGACTCTCAACACCGGGGAGCTGTTTTTT.

J is TRBJ1-5 and V is TRBV5-1, with 9 positions matching TRBD1. This CDR3 has 15 amino acids. V was clipped by 0 bases and J by 3 bases; unmatched bases: 1. Germline V gene data show CDR1 as SGHRS and CDR2 as YFSETQ. The CDR3 DNA reads TGCGCCAGCAGCTTGGGGGACAGGGACAATCAGCCCCAGCATTTT. It specifies CASSLGDRDNQPQHF.

The rearrangement links TRBV6-6 to TRBJ2-2; no clear D gene. CDR3 length equals 15 residues. The V gene's germline CDR1 is MNHNY and CDR2 SVGAGI (reference sequence). With 0 bases removed from V and 5 bases from J, the gap between germline ends came to 10 bases. The DNA of the CDR3 is TGTGCCAGCAGTTACTCGGGCAGAGAGACCGGGGAGCTGTTTTTT. Its protein is CASSYSGRETGELFF.

The V and J genes are TRBV14 and TRBJ1-1; D unresolved. This CDR3 comprises 15 residues. V lost 4 bases, J lost 1 base, and 13 bases lay in between. The germline V gene encodes CDR1 SGHDN and CDR2 FVKESK. The CDR3 reads CASSPWEGANTEAFF. The CDR3 coding sequence is TGTGCCAGCAGCCCCTGGGAGGGAGCGAACACTGAAGCTTTCTTT.

The genes are TRBV5-6 and TRBJ2-6; no clear D gene. Per germline, CDR1 SGHDT and CDR2 YYEEEE. The germline V and J ends were trimmed by 1 base and 1 base, with 6 bases remaining between them. The length of the CDR3 is 15 residues. The CDR3 region has the DNA TGTGCCAGCAGCTTGCGCGCTTCTGGGGCCAACGTCCTGACTTTC. Protein sequence: CASSLRASGANVLTF.

The rearrangement uses TRBV5-1 and TRBJ1-4, with 8 bases fitting TRBD1. V lost 4 bases and J lost 7; bases outside the gene matches: 9. Germline V gene lookup returns CDR1 SGHRS and CDR2 YFSETQ. This CDR3 comprises 15 residues. The DNA of the CDR3 is TGCGCCAGCAGCAATGGCCTACAGGGGGGTGAAAAACTGTTTTTT. Translating it yields CASSNGLQGGEKLFF.

The chain joins TRBV3-1 (or the pseudogene TRBV3-2) to TRBJ1-1, with 10 nucleotides matching TRBD1. This CDR3 is 15 amino acids long. Germline CDR1 reads LGHDT; CDR2 reads YNNKEL (reference sequence). Trimming at V came to 1 base and at J to 6 bases, leaving 5 bases not matched to a gene. This CDR3 is CASSQVGTGVAEAFF. CDR3 nucleotide sequence: TGTGCCAGCAGCCAAGTGGGGACAGGGGTCGCTGAAGCTTTCTTT.

The rearrangement links TRBV2 to TRBJ2-2; perhaps TRBD1 as D (6 bases). Trimming took 6 bases from V and 0 from J, leaving 11 bases between them. The CDR3 consists of 15 residues. Germline CDR1 SNHLY, CDR2 FYNNEI. In DNA form, the CDR3 reads TGTGCCAGCAGGGGACAAAATACGAACACCGGGGAGCTGTTTTTT. Amino acids: CASRGQNTNTGELFF.

Comments on this clone: At one end the junction does not follow the germline gene, possibly because of a read error. This chain connects TRBV9 to TRBJ2-1, with TRBD2 matching over 7 bases. Germline lookup yields CDR1 SGDLS and CDR2 YYNGEE. This CDR3 has 13 residues. Written as DNA, the CDR3 is TGTGCCAGCAGCGTAGATAGGGCGGGAGCTTTGGTCTTC. Translation: CASSVDRAGALVF.

The V call is TRBV24-1, the J call TRBJ1-6, with TRBD1 as a possible D gene (6 bases). Germline assignment: CDR1 KGHDR and CDR2 SFDVKD. Trimming pared 9 bases from V and 9 bases from J, leaving 11 bases between. The CDR3 spans 12 residues. The CDR3 here is CATGQGLSPLHF. The CDR3 DNA follows: TGTGCCACCGGGCAGGGGCTTTCACCCCTCCACTTT.

The chain couples TRBV7-6 to TRBJ2-2, with D maybe TRBD2 (6 bases). CDR1 and CDR2 (germline): SGHVS, FNYEAQ. The CDR3 has 16 amino acids. Trimming left V 5 bases short and J 0 bases short, with 13 bases between. The CDR3 coding sequence is TGTGCCAGCAGCCAAACCGGGACTCCGAACACCGGGGAGCTGTTTTTT. As protein: CASSQTGTPNTGELFF.

The V and J genes are TRBV18 and TRBJ2-2; D not resolved. Deletions cut 6 bases from V and 5 bases from J, with 7 bases between. Germline-derived CDR1 and CDR2 are KGHSH and LQKENI. The CDR3 is 12 amino acids. The CDR3 nucleotides read TGTGCCAGCTCCCCCGGGACCGGGGAGCTGTTTTTT. As protein: CASSPGTGELFF.

The chain carries TRBV7-2 and TRBJ2-2; D gene unclear. Trimming took 5 bases from V and 8 from J, leaving 9 bases between them. Germline loops: CDR1 SGHTA, CDR2 FQGNSA. This CDR3 is built from 12 residues. The CDR3 bases are TGTGCCAGCAGCCCGGCCAGGGGGGAGCTGTTTTTT. Translating it yields CASSPARGELFF.

The chain couples TRBV11-2 to TRBJ2-5; 10 bases are a match to TRBD1. J gave up 5 bases and V 4 bases, and 10 bases lay outside the gene matches. This CDR3 region has 16 residues. Germline V gives CDR1 SGHAT, CDR2 FQNNGV. For the CDR3, the DNA is TGTGCCAGCAGCTCTTTTCCGGGACAGGGGATGGAGACCCAGTACTTC. This sequence encodes CASSSFPGQGMETQYF.

The chain has TRBV3-1 (or the pseudogene TRBV3-2) and TRBJ2-6; tentative D call: TRBD1 (6 bases). From germline, CDR1 is LGHDT and CDR2 YNNKEL (reference sequence). The CDR3 contains 17 residues. V gave up 5 bases and J gave up 0 bases, with 14 bases separating them. In nucleotides, the CDR3 is TGTGCCAGCAGCTACACAGGGTTGGACTCTGGGGCCAACGTCCTGACTTTC. As protein: CASSYTGLDSGANVLTF.